What follows is one T cell receptor (beta chain) and its context. Clones were sequenced by immunoSEQ multiplex PCR, and TCRdb holds only the in-frame ones, with some missing. This sample yields approximately 150,000 clones, of which approximately 94% are seen a single time; roughly 1.3% belongs to the top ten. The data belong to a study of T cell responses to AZD1222 COVID-19 vaccine. CDR3 length equals 15 residues. Germline V gene sequence: CDR1 LGHNT, CDR2 FRNRAP. The receptor comes from an adult in good health. The source material was peripheral blood, sampled on day 0 of AZD1222 vaccination. V is TRBV12-5 and J is TRBJ2-3, with 8 nucleotides matching TRBD2. CDR3 in amino acids: CASSAGGDSTDTQYF. CDR3 sequence (DNA): TGTGCGAGTTCGGCGGGGGGCGATAGCACAGATACGCAGTATTTT.